This TCR beta chain was captured by sequencing in a study of shared clonotypes between healthy human individuals. Germline-derived CDR1 and CDR2 are PRHDT and FYEKMQ (reference sequence). The V gene lost 1 base and the J gene lost 12 bases, with 12 bases spanning the gap. CDR3 length: 12 residues. TCRdb's copy holds only in-frame clones and misses some; the assay was immunoSEQ multiplex PCR. This table has some 2,500,000 clones, approximately 90% appearing once. The sequenced material came from naive CD4+ T cells from PBMCs. Noted subset: CD45RA+ positively selected. The TCR sequence derives from a man between 18 and 29 years old in good health. Some clones in this sample may be carry-over from other donors' samples. V usage is TRBV13 and J usage is TRBJ1-2, with D hard to call. The CDR3 here is CASSLEGRVDTF. CDR3 coding DNA: TGTGCCAGCAGCTTAGAGGGCAGAGTCGACACCTTC. The full variable domain, in which reference TRBV13 and TRBJ1-2 provide the parts outside the CDR3, is AAGVIQSPRHLIKEKRETATLKCYPIPRHDTVYWYQQGPGQDPQFLISFYEKMQSDKGSIPDRFSAQQFSDYHSELNMSSLELGDSALYFCASSLEGRVDTFGSGTRLTVV.